This record covers a single TCR beta chain. Each CDR3 protein gets one entry after TCRdb re-called the RT-PCR reads with MiXCR. Of about 570,000 distinct CDR3 sequences in the sample, approximately 11% are singletons; the top ten hold 8% to 13%. This sample was included in a study of response to subunit inactivated influenza vaccine. With V trimmed by 7 bases and J by 1 base, 4 bases remained unmatched. This CDR3 contains 14 residues. In germline, CDR1 is MNHEY, CDR2 SVGAGI. The same sample was also studied in work on T cells expressing NK-cell markers. From that report: The authors made TCR beta cDNA libraries by 5'RACE template switching. This switching added a universal primer site and UMIs. It was sorted CD3+CD56+NKG2C+, CD3+CD56+NKG2C- and CD3+CD56-NKG2C+ T cells that supplied the TCR beta repertoires. Several experiments added an anti-gamma-delta TCR antibody to sort only alpha-beta TCR T cells. Dominant NKG2C+ clonotype frequencies of roughly 1.0-7.0% of CD8+ T cells were measured in roughly 6 donors.

This clonotype originated in a man aged 45 to 65 who received an inactivated influenza vaccine. The specimen comprised PBMCs from blood, sampled on the day of vaccination. The gene calls are TRBV6-5 and TRBJ1-2, with 9 bases that match TRBD1. This chain's CDR3 is CASNSDRGNYGYTF. CDR3 bases: TGTGCCAGCAATTCGGACAGGGGTAACTATGGCTACACCTTC.